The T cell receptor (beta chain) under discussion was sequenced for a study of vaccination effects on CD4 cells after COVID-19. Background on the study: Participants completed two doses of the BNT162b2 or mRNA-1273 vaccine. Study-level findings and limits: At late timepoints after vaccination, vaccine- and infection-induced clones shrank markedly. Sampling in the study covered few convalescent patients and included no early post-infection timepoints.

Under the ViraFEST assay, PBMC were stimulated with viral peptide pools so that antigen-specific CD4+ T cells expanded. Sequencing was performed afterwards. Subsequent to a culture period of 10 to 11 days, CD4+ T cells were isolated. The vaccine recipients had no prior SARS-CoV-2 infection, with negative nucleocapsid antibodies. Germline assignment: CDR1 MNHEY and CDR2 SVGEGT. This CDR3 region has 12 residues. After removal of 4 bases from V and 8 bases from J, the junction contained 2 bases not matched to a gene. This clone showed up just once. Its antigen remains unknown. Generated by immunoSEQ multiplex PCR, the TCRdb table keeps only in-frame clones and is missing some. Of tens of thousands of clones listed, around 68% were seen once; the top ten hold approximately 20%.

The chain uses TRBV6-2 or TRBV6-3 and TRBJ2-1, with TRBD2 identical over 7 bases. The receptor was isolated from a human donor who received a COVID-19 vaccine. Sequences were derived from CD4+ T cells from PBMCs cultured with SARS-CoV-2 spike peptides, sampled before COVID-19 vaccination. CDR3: CASSLAGDEQFF. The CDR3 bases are TGTGCCAGCAGTTTAGCGGGCGATGAGCAGTTCTTC.